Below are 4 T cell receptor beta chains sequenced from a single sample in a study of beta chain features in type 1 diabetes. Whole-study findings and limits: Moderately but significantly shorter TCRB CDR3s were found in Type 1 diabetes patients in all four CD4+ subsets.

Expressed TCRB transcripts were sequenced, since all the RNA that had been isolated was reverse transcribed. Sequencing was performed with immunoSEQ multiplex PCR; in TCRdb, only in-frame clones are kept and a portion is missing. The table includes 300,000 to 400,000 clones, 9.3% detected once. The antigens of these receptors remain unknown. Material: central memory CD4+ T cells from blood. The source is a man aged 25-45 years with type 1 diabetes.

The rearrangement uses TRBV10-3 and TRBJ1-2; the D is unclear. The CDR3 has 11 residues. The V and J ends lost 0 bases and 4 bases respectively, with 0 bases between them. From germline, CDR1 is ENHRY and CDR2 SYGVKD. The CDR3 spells CAISESYGYTF. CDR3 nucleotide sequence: TGTGCCATCAGTGAGTCCTATGGCTACACCTTC.

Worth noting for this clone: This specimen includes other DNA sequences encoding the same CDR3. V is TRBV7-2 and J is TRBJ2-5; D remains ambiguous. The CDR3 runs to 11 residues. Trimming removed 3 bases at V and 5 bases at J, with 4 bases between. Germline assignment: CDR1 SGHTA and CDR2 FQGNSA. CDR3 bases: TGTGCCAGCAGCTTCAGGGAGACCCAGTACTTC. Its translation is CASSFRETQYF.

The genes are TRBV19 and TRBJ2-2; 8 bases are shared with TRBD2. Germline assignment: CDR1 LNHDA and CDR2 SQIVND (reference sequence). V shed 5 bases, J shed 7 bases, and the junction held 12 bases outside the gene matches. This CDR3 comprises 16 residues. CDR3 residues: CASSLPTGTSVGELFF. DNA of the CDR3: TGTGCCAGTAGTCTACCGACCGGGACTAGTGTCGGGGAGCTGTTTTTT.

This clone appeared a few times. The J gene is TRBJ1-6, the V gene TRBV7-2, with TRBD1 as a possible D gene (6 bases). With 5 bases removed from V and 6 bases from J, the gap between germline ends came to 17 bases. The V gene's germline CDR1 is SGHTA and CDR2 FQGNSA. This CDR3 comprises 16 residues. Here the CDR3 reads CASSPGGGRSNSPLHF. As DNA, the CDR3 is TGTGCCAGCAGCCCGGGCGGGGGGCGAAGTAATTCACCCCTCCACTTT.